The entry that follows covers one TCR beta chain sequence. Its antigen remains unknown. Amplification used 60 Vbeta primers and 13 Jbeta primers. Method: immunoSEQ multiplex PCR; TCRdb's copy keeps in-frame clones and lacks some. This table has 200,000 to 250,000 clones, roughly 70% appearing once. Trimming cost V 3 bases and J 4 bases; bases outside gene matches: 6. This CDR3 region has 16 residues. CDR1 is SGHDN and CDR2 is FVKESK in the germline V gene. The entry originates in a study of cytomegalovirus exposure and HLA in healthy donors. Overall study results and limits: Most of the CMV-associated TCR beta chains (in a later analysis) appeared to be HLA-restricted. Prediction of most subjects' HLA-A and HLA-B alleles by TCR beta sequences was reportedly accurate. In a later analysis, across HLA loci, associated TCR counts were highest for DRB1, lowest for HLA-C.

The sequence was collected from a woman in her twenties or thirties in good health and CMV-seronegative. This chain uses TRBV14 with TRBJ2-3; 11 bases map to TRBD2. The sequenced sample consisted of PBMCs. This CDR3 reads CASSQGSGREPDTQYF. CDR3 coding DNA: TGTGCCAGCAGCCAGGGTAGCGGGAGGGAACCAGATACGCAGTATTTT.